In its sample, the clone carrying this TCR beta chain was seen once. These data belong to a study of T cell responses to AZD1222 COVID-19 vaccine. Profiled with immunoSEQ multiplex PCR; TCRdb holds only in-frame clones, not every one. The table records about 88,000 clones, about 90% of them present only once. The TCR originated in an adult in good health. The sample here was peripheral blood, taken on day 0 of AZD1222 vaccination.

The CDR3 DNA sequence: TGTGCCAGCAGCCAAGCGAATAGCAATCAGCCCCAGCATTTT. It encodes CASSQANSNQPQHF. The chain combines TRBV3-1 (or the pseudogene TRBV3-2) with TRBJ1-5; D ambiguous. The germline gives CDR1 LGHDT, CDR2 YNNKEL (reference sequence). Trimming took 1 base from V and 0 from J, leaving 4 bases between them. This CDR3 has 14 amino acids.